These T cell receptor beta chains were read from a single sample in a study of blood T cell repertoires in COVID-19. Libraries were prepared by immunoSEQ multiplex PCR; TCRdb keeps only in-frame clonotypes and omits some of them. The table lists about 58,000 clones, 60% to 85% of them singletons, with approximately 4.9% in the top ten. The sequenced sample consisted of peripheral blood. Every receptor here comes from a human donor in a cohort sampled during active COVID-19. Both conserved end residues are part of each CDR3. Fields, in order: V gene, D gene, clone size, J gene, CDR3 DNA, CDR3 protein. The D gene is left open where the match is weak. Expanded clones get a size class; other rows say once, few or many, or leave the size out.

>TRBV19|NA|NA|TRBJ1-5
TGTGCCAGTAGTCCCGTGACTAGGGGTAGGCCCCAGCATTTT
CASSPVTRGRPQHF
>TRBV27|TRBD2|NA|TRBJ2-2
TGTGCCAGCAGTTTATGGGCGGGGGGGGCCGGGGAGCTGTTTTTT
CASSLWAGGAGELFF
>TRBV7-9|TRBD1|few|TRBJ1-5
TGTGCCAGCAGCTTATCGACAGGGCGGCGCAATCAGCCCCAGCATTTT
CASSLSTGRRNQPQHF
>TRBV7-2|TRBD1|NA|TRBJ2-5
TGTGCCAGCAGCTTAGGTTGGGACAGTAGAAAAGAGACCCAGTACTTC
CASSLGWDSRKETQYF
>TRBV2|TRBD2|NA|TRBJ2-7
TGTGCCAGCAGTGATCTAGCGGGAGCCGGTTACGAGCAGTACTTC
CASSDLAGAGYEQYF
>TRBV6-4|TRBD2|NA|TRBJ2-5
TGTGCCAGCAGTCGGACTAGCGGAACCCAAGAGACCCAGTACTTC
CASSRTSGTQETQYF
>TRBV20-1|NA|NA|TRBJ1-4
TGCAGTGCCCAGAATGAAAAACTGTTTTTT
CSAQNEKLFF
>TRBV7-6|NA|NA|TRBJ2-7
TGTGCCAGCAGCTTTGGAGGGGATTACGAGCAGTACTTC
CASSFGGDYEQYF
>TRBV7-9|NA|NA|TRBJ2-7
TGTGCCAGCAGTCCGGGACAAGGCCCCTACGAGCAGTACTTC
CASSPGQGPYEQYF
>TRBV6-6|TRBD1|NA|TRBJ2-7
TGTGCCAGCAGTTACTCGATCGACAGGGGCTACGAGCAGTACTTC
CASSYSIDRGYEQYF
>TRBV19|TRBD1|NA|TRBJ1-1
TGTGCCAGTAGTAAGGGACAGGGAAAGAAGAACACTGAAGCTTTCTTT
CASSKGQGKKNTEAFF
>TRBV27|NA|NA|TRBJ1-2
TGTGCCAGCAGTATTACTTCACCAGGGGAGTATGGCTACACCTTC
CASSITSPGEYGYTF
>TRBV7-9|NA|NA|TRBJ2-7
TGTGCCAGCAGACCTAGGACTGACGACTACGAGCAGTACTTC
CASRPRTDDYEQYF
>TRBV21-1|NA|NA|TRBJ1-2
TGTGCCAGCAGCCGAAACAGGGGTCGTGGCTACACCTTC
CASSRNRGRGYTF
>TRBV11-2|TRBD2|NA|TRBJ2-1
TGTGCCAGCAGCCAAGAATTACTAGCGGGGGGACTCAATGAGCAGTTCTTC
CASSQELLAGGLNEQFF
>TRBV7-2|TRBD1|NA|TRBJ2-5
TGTGCCAGCAGCTTAGCGGAGACAGGGGCAGAGACCCAGTACTTC
CASSLAETGAETQYF
>TRBV2|NA|NA|TRBJ1-4
TGTGCCAGCAGGGACTCCCCAACTAATGAAAAACTGTTTTTT
CASRDSPTNEKLFF
>TRBV5-5|NA|once|TRBJ1-5
TGTGCCAGCAGCTTTGTAGGGGCTGGGCAGCCCCAGCATTTT
CASSFVGAGQPQHF
>TRBV28|NA|NA|TRBJ2-7
TGTGCCAGCAGCTCCCCCTACGAGCAGTACTTC
CASSSPYEQYF
>TRBV25-1|TRBD1|NA|TRBJ2-1
TGTGCCAGCAGTAAAGGCCGGGACAGGGTCTACAATGAGCAGTTCTTC
CASSKGRDRVYNEQFF
>TRBV6-5|NA|few|TRBJ1-5
TGTGCCAGCAGCTACGAGGCGCAGGGGCAGCCCCAGCATTTT
CASSYEAQGQPQHF
>TRBV18|NA|NA|TRBJ1-4
TGTGCCAGCTCACCACCGCCCGGGTGGGAAAAACTGTTTTTT
CASSPPPGWEKLFF
>TRBV5-1|NA|NA|TRBJ1-2
TGCGCCAGCAGCTTGAATCAGGGTAGGGATGGCTACACCTTC
CASSLNQGRDGYTF
>TRBV18|NA|NA|TRBJ1-2
TGTGCCAGCTCACCCGGACATAAATCCGATGGCTACACCTTC
CASSPGHKSDGYTF
>TRBV6-5|NA|NA|TRBJ1-3
TGTGCCAGCAGGGCCGTTGGAAACACCATATATTTT
CASRAVGNTIYF
>TRBV5-1|NA|NA|TRBJ1-6
TGCGCCAGCAGCCCTGGGCAGGGAGGTTATTCACCCCTCCACTTT
CASSPGQGGYSPLHF
>TRBV5-6|NA|NA|TRBJ1-3
TGTGCCAGCAGGAGTACCCCAGGGGTATCTGGAAACACCATATATTTT
CASRSTPGVSGNTIYF
>TRBV19|TRBD1|NA|TRBJ2-7
TGTGCCAGTAGTGTCCGGGACAGCTCAACCTACGAGCAGTACTTC
CASSVRDSSTYEQYF
>TRBV5-4|NA|few|TRBJ1-4
TGTGCCAGCAGCTTGGCTTATGAAAAACTGTTTTTT
CASSLAYEKLFF
>TRBV11-2|TRBD1|NA|TRBJ2-7
TGTGCCAGCAGCCGGGACAGTTTCTACGAGCAGTACTTC
CASSRDSFYEQYF
>TRBV28|TRBD1|NA|TRBJ2-7
TGTGCCAGCACTGTGGACAGGGGCTACGAGCAGTACTTC
CASTVDRGYEQYF
>TRBV15|NA|NA|TRBJ1-1
TGTGCCACCAGCAGAGATAGGTTGGGGGCGAACACTGAAGCTTTCTTT
CATSRDRLGANTEAFF
>TRBV19|NA|NA|TRBJ1-5
TGTGCCAGTATCCCAGTGCATAGCAATCAGCCCCAGCATTTT
CASIPVHSNQPQHF
>TRBV6-6|NA|NA|TRBJ2-6
TGTGCCAGCAGTTACATTGGACAGGGGGCCAACGTCCTGACTTTC
CASSYIGQGANVLTF
>TRBV2|TRBD1|NA|TRBJ1-4
TGTGCCAGCAGTGGACAGGGGGCGGGTAATGAAAAACTGTTTTTT
CASSGQGAGNEKLFF
>TRBV27|NA|NA|TRBJ2-7
TGTGCCAGCAGTTTATCGCGCTCTTACGAGCAGTACTTC
CASSLSRSYEQYF
>TRBV12-3/TRBV12-4|NA|NA|TRBJ1-2
TGTGCCAGCAGTTTATCCACAGGGTATGGCTACACCTTC
CASSLSTGYGYTF
>TRBV29-1|TRBD1|once|TRBJ2-7
TGCAGCGTTCAGTCCGGGACAGGGAAAACCTACGAGCAGTACTTC
CSVQSGTGKTYEQYF
>TRBV4-3|NA|once|TRBJ2-3
TGCGCCAGCAGCCAAACTACGAGGGGGGGGCAGTATTTT
CASSQTTRGGQYF
>TRBV7-2|NA|NA|TRBJ2-7
TGTGCCAGCAGCTTAGGAGTCTATTCCTACGAGCAGTACTTC
CASSLGVYSYEQYF
>TRBV7-8|TRBD1|NA|TRBJ1-1
TGTGCCAGCAGAAGAATTGGACAGGCGAACACTGAAGCTTTCTTT
CASRRIGQANTEAFF
>TRBV2|NA|NA|TRBJ1-5
TGTGCCAGCAGAGAGACAGATATCAGTACCCAGCATTTT
CASRETDISTQHF
>TRBV4-3|TRBD1|NA|TRBJ1-1
TGCGCCAGCAGCCATGACAGGGGGACTGAAGCTTTCTTT
CASSHDRGTEAFF
>TRBV10-2|NA|NA|TRBJ2-7
TGCGCCAGCAGTAGGGCAGCGGGCTTCTACGAGCAGTACTTC
CASSRAAGFYEQYF
>TRBV28|TRBD1|medium-sized|TRBJ2-5
TGTGCCAGCGAAAGCCCCACAGGGGTTCGGGAGACCCAGTACTTC
CASESPTGVRETQYF
>TRBV27|NA|few|TRBJ2-7
TGTGCCAGCAGTCCCCGTGAGGGCTCCTACGAGCAGTACTTC
CASSPREGSYEQYF
>TRBV19|NA|NA|TRBJ1-1
TGTGCCAGTAGTATCGCGGGGGGACTCAGCACTGAAGCTTTCTTT
CASSIAGGLSTEAFF
>TRBV18|TRBD2|NA|TRBJ2-3
TGTGCCAGCTCAAAGGGACTAGCGGACACAGATACGCAGTATTTT
CASSKGLADTDTQYF